This TCR beta chain was sequenced for a study of lymphopenia after photon versus proton radiotherapy. Profiled with immunoSEQ multiplex PCR; TCRdb holds only in-frame clones, not every one. The sample shows 55,000 to 75,000 clones, approximately 91% of them seen only once. CDR1 is SGHDT and CDR2 is YYEEEE in the germline V gene. This CDR3 has 13 amino acids. V was trimmed by 0 bases and J by 5 bases, leaving 8 bases between them. This sequence joins TRBV5-6 and TRBJ1-1; unclear D gene. The sequence was collected from a woman in her seventies with pancreatic cancer. The specimen was peripheral blood, collected from a patient treated with photon-based radiotherapy. The CDR3 spells CASSLGQETEAFF. In nucleotides, the CDR3 is TGTGCCAGCAGCTTGGGGCAGGAAACTGAAGCTTTCTTT.